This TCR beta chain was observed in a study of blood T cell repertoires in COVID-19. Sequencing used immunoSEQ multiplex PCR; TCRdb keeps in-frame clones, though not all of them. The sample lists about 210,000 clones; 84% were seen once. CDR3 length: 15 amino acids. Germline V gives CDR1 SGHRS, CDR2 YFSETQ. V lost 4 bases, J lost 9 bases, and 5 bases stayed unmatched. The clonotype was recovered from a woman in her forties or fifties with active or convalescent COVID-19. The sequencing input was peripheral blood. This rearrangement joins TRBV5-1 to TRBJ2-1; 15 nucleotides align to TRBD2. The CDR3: CASSLGTSGGLEQFF. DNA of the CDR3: TGCGCCAGCAGCCTCGGGACTAGCGGGGGGCTTGAGCAGTTCTTC. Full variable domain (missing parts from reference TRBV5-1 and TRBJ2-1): KAGVTQTPRYLIKTRGQQVTLSCSPISGHRSVSWYQQTPGQGLQFLFEYFSETQRNKGNFPGRFSGRQFSNSRSEMNVSTLELGDSALYLCASSLGTSGGLEQFFGPGTRLTVL.